The 14 T cell receptor beta chains below all came from one sample that was sequenced in a study of T cells after yellow fever vaccination. Each CDR3 protein is one row after TCRdb ran MiXCR on the 5' RACE reads. The sample consists of some 130,000 distinct CDR3 sequences, less than 8.5% of them appearing once. Sequences were derived from CD4+ T cells sorted from PBMCs, sampled 10 days after the yellow fever booster vaccination. The receptors here all came from a young man who received the YFV17D yellow fever vaccine.

This clonotype was detected ten times or more. This chain connects TRBV6-5 to TRBJ2-7; TRBD2 matches at 7 bases. With 3 bases clipped from V and 5 bases from J, the junction kept 10 bases outside the gene matches. CDR3 length: 15 residues. Germline CDR1 reads MNHEY; CDR2 reads SVGAGI. For the CDR3, the DNA is TGTGCCAGCAGTTATCTGGCGGGAGAGCCCCACGAGCAGTACTTC. Residues: CASSYLAGEPHEQYF.

The rearrangement joins TRBV6-1 to TRBJ2-1, with D unclear. CDR1 and CDR2 (germline): MNHNS, SASEGT. CDR3 length equals 14 residues. Trimming removed 6 bases from V and 4 bases from J, with 13 bases in between. CDR3 in DNA: TGTGCCAGCAGAAATAGGGCACCATACAATGAGCAGTTCTTC. Protein product: CASRNRAPYNEQFF.

This clonotype was recorded at least ten times. The chain employs TRBV20-1 and TRBJ2-3, with D perhaps TRBD1 or TRBD2 (5 bases each). The CDR3 extends over 17 amino acids. Germline V gene lookup returns CDR1 DFQATT and CDR2 SNEGSKA (reference sequence). Trimming cost V 3 bases and J 4 bases, with 23 bases left between them. The chain's CDR3 is CSASSETASLGADTQYF. The CDR3 coding sequence is TGCAGTGCTAGTAGCGAGACAGCGAGCCTGGGGGCAGATACGCAGTATTTT.

This clonotype was counted ten times or more. The genes are TRBV12-3 or TRBV12-4 and TRBJ1-3; tentatively, D is TRBD1 (5 bases). The CDR3 has 15 residues. Trimming shortened V by 2 bases and J by 2 bases, and 10 bases separated the two germline ends. The CDR3 sequence: CASSLRGTPGNTIYF. The CDR3 DNA reads as TGTGCCAGCAGTTTAAGGGGAACCCCTGGAAACACCATATATTTT.

V gene TRBV7-9 combines with J gene TRBJ2-7; tentatively, D is TRBD1 or TRBD2 (5 bases each). The CDR3 spans 14 residues. Germline V gene sequence: CDR1 SEHNR, CDR2 FQNEAQ (reference sequence). V was trimmed by 2 bases and J by 7 bases, leaving 15 bases between them. The chain's CDR3 is CASSLSRDRREQYF. DNA for the CDR3: TGTGCCAGCAGCTTAAGCCGGGACCGGAGAGAGCAGTACTTC. Combining the CDR3 with reference TRBV7-9 and TRBJ2-7 gives the whole variable domain DTGVSQNPRHKITKRGQNVTFRCDPISEHNRLYWYRQTLGQGPEFLTYFQNEAQLEKSRLLSDRFSAERPKGSFSTLEIQRTEQGDSAMYLCASSLSRDRREQYFGPGTRLTVT.

Points on this clonotype: A single base separates this from a much larger clone, so it may be a read error. V is TRBV9 and J is TRBJ2-7, with no clear D. V lost 4 bases and J lost 1, with 9 bases in between. The CDR3 totals 13 residues. The V gene's germline CDR1 is SGDLS and CDR2 YYNGEE. In nucleotides, the CDR3 is TGTGCCAGCAGCCCCGTGGAATCCTACGAGCAGTACTTC. Protein product: CASSPVESYEQYF.

This clonotype has at least ten counts. The chain couples TRBV7-2 to TRBJ2-7, with TRBD1 identical over 7 bases. CDR1 SGHTA and CDR2 FQGNSA come from the germline V gene. This CDR3 comprises 15 residues. With V trimmed by 5 bases and J by 0 bases, 7 bases remained unmatched. The DNA of the CDR3 is TGTGCCAGCAGCGTAATGACAGGGAGCTCCTACGAGCAGTACTTC. It codes for CASSVMTGSSYEQYF.

This clonotype was counted many times. V is TRBV5-1 and J is TRBJ2-1, with D perhaps TRBD2 (6 bases). V was trimmed by 3 bases and J by 10 bases, leaving 11 bases between them. The CDR3 contains 12 residues. Germline V CDR1 and CDR2: SGHRS, YFSETQ. Here the CDR3 reads CASSWVGGEQFF. The CDR3 DNA follows: TGCGCCAGCAGCTGGGTTGGGGGGGAGCAGTTCTTC. Using reference TRBV5-1 and TRBJ2-1 for the parts outside the CDR3, the full variable domain is KAGVTQTPRYLIKTRGQQVTLSCSPISGHRSVSWYQQTPGQGLQFLFEYFSETQRNKGNFPGRFSGRQFSNSRSEMNVSTLELGDSALYLCASSWVGGEQFFGPGTRLTVL.

As for this clonotype: Given a much more abundant clone one base away, this may be a read error. J is TRBJ2-1 and V is TRBV18; no clear D gene. Germline-derived CDR1 and CDR2 are KGHSH and LQKENI. This CDR3 is built from 15 residues. As DNA, the CDR3 is TGTACCAGCTCACCAGATTCAGGAGCTTACAATGAGCAGTTCTTC. Amino acid sequence: CTSSPDSGAYNEQFF.

This clonotype was counted a few times. V gene TRBV30 combines with J gene TRBJ1-2, with no clear D. Germline V gene data show CDR1 as GTSNPN and CDR2 as SVGIG (reference sequence). CDR3 size: 14 residues. Trimming left V 5 bases short and J 4 bases short, with 17 bases between. The CDR3 spells CAWAVSERSYGYTF. The CDR3 nucleotides are TGTGCCTGGGCAGTTTCGGAACGATCCTATGGCTACACCTTC. Complete variable domain (other parts from reference TRBV30 and TRBJ1-2): SQTIHQWPATLVQPVGSPLSLECTVEGTSNPNLYWYRQAAGRGLQLLFYSVGIGQISSEVPQNLSASRPQDRQFILSSKKLLLSDSGFYLCAWAVSERSYGYTFGSGTRLTVV.

The sample holds many counts of this clonotype. The V and J genes are TRBV30 and TRBJ2-7, with D perhaps TRBD2 (5 bases). Per the germline V gene, CDR1 is GTSNPN and CDR2 is SVGIG (reference sequence). Between the trimmed V and J ends, which lost 0 bases and 0 bases, there was a span of 12 bases. This CDR3 is 15 amino acids long. CDR3 in DNA: TGTGCCTGGAGTGTAGGTGAGCGGCCCTCCTACGAGCAGTACTTC. Its protein is CAWSVGERPSYEQYF. The complete variable domain, with remaining parts taken from reference TRBV30 and TRBJ2-7, reads SQTIHQWPATLVQPVGSPLSLECTVEGTSNPNLYWYRQAAGRGLQLLFYSVGIGQISSEVPQNLSASRPQDRQFILSSKKLLLSDSGFYLCAWSVGERPSYEQYFGPGTRLTVT.

At least ten counts were recorded for this clonotype. V and J are TRBV12-3 or TRBV12-4 and TRBJ2-2; D remains unclear. The CDR3 has 12 residues. Deletions cut 0 bases from V and 7 bases from J, with 3 bases between. This CDR3 reads CASSLAFGELFF. CDR3 sequence (DNA): TGTGCCAGCAGTTTAGCTTTCGGGGAGCTGTTTTTT.

The V call is TRBV7-2, the J call TRBJ2-4; 8 bases fit TRBD1. The V gene's germline CDR1 is SGHTA and CDR2 FQGNSA. This CDR3 spans 14 amino acids. V lost 3 bases and J lost 6; bases outside the gene matches: 4. The CDR3 sequence is CASSLTGTGNIQYF. The DNA of the CDR3 is TGTGCCAGCAGCTTGACCGGGACAGGAAACATTCAGTACTTC.

This clonotype occurred many times. The rearrangement joins TRBV29-1 to TRBJ2-1; 11 bases align to TRBD2. The CDR3 has 13 amino acids. Trimming removed 8 bases from V and 5 bases from J; junction bases left unmatched: 5. Germline assignment: CDR1 SQVTM and CDR2 ANQGSEA. In DNA form, the CDR3 reads TGCAGCTTCCGACTAGCGGGAAACAATGAGCAGTTCTTC. It translates to CSFRLAGNNEQFF.